The TCR beta chain under discussion was sequenced for a study of blood T cell repertoires in COVID-19. The overall study: Spain, Italy and the United States supplied samples that represented acute and convalescent COVID-19. From T cells, B-cell-depleted T cells, or PBMCs came the material, which was cDNA or gDNA.

The protocol was immunoSEQ multiplex PCR, while the TCRdb copy is restricted to in-frame clones and leaves out a portion. The repertoire includes under 120,000 clones, 70% to 90% of them detected once, and about 2% sits in the top ten. Germline V lookup: CDR1 SNHLY, CDR2 FYNNEI. The CDR3 runs 15 residues. V was pared by 1 base and J by 8 bases, with 16 bases between. The genes are TRBV2 and TRBJ2-3; TRBD1 is a possible D gene (5 bases). This clonotype originated in a human donor in a cohort sampled during active COVID-19. Sequencing input: peripheral blood. The CDR3 reads CASSEVQEFSGTQYF. Here the CDR3 DNA reads TGTGCCAGCAGTGAAGTACAGGAGTTTTCTGGTACGCAGTATTTT.